This T cell receptor beta chain comes out of a study of T cells in Graves' hyperthyroidism and ophthalmopathy. Study-wide results and limits: Blood also contained most expanded thyroid clonotypes above 0.001.

RNA transcripts yielded amplified TCR beta CDR3 regions. The study used the HTBI primer set for a first-round RT-PCR of the TCR CDR3. From the multiplex PCR reads, TCRdb called clonotypes with MiXCR, one entry per CDR3 protein. The sample contains around 450,000 distinct CDR3 sequences, approximately 14% of which appear only once. V dropped 2 bases and J dropped 4; count of bases not matched to a gene: 8. CDR3 length: 16 residues. CDR1 and CDR2 from the germline V gene are SGHDT and YYEEEE. For this clonotype: Its antigen is not identified.

The receptor was derived from a woman in her late teens or twenties with Graves' hyperthyroidism. The chain carries TRBV5-6 and TRBJ2-7, with TRBD2 matching 11 bases. Sequenced material: blood. CDR3 nucleotides: TGTGCCAGCAGCTTAGTTTTGCTAGCGGGGGGATACGAGCAGTACTTC. This sequence encodes CASSLVLLAGGYEQYF.